The 29 T cell receptor beta chains below come from one sample, sequenced in a study of CD8 T cells in Susac syndrome. Reverse transcription of about 0.5 to 1 ug RNA used random hexamers. One entry per CDR3 protein results from TCRdb running MiXCR on the immunoSEQ multiplex PCR reads. The sample has 150,000 to 200,000 distinct CDR3 sequences; 93% are singletons. The specimen sequenced was CD4+ T cells from PBMCs. These receptors were obtained from a human donor with multiple sclerosis.

This clonotype was recorded only once. This chain joins TRBV23-1 and TRBJ1-1; 7 bases match TRBD1. TRBV23-1 is labeled an ORF, and its function is uncertain. V trimming: 7 bases; J trimming: 0 bases; junction bases outside the gene matches: 14. The CDR3 covers 17 residues. The CDR3 DNA sequence: TGCGCCAGCACCCAATCCGGCGGACAGGAGCTGAACACTGAAGCTTTCTTT. This codes for CASTQSGGQELNTEAFF.

This clonotype was picked up one time. The chain couples TRBV23-1 to TRBJ2-7, with 8 nucleotides matching TRBD2. TRBV23-1 is flagged as an ORF with uncertain function. The CDR3 sequence is 16 residues long. Trimming removed 4 bases from V and 3 bases from J; junction bases left unmatched: 11. The CDR3 DNA reads as TGCGCCAGCAGTCCGTCCGAGCGGGAGATTTTCTACGAGCAGTACTTC. Encoded protein: CASSPSEREIFYEQYF.

The chain links TRBV19 to TRBJ1-2; D perhaps matches TRBD1 (5 bases). Deletions cut 2 bases from V and 3 bases from J, with 16 bases between. This CDR3 has 16 amino acids. Germline values: CDR1 LNHDA, CDR2 SQIVND (reference sequence). DNA for the CDR3: TGTGCCAGTAGTATAATGTGGGGACCGTCGGACTATGGCTACACCTTC. Its translation is CASSIMWGPSDYGYTF.

The chain employs TRBV5-1 and TRBJ2-7; 12 bases match TRBD1. Germline V gene data show CDR1 as SGHRS and CDR2 as YFSETQ. J gave up 6 bases and V 4 bases, and 8 bases lay outside the gene matches. The CDR3 contains 15 residues. CDR3 residues: CASSQSGTGGLEQYF. The CDR3 DNA follows: TGCGCCAGCAGCCAATCCGGGACAGGGGGCCTCGAGCAGTACTTC. Based on the CDR3 plus reference TRBV5-1 and TRBJ2-7, the full variable domain is KAGVTQTPRYLIKTRGQQVTLSCSPISGHRSVSWYQQTPGQGLQFLFEYFSETQRNKGNFPGRFSGRQFSNSRSEMNVSTLELGDSALYLCASSQSGTGGLEQYFGPGTRLTVT.

The chain has TRBV9 and TRBJ2-1; 12 bases fit TRBD2. CDR3 length equals 12 residues. V shed 5 bases, J shed 9 bases, and the junction held 0 bases outside the gene matches. Germline-derived CDR1 and CDR2 are SGDLS and YYNGEE. The DNA of the CDR3 is TGTGCCAGCAGGACTAGCGGGGGTGAGCAGTTCTTC. Its translation is CASRTSGGEQFF.

This chain connects TRBV6-1 to TRBJ1-2; D is uncertain. Germline-derived CDR1 and CDR2 are MNHNS and SASEGT. Trimming shortened V by 9 bases and J by 4 bases, and 15 bases separated the two germline ends. The CDR3 loop spans 13 amino acids. CDR3 nucleotide sequence: TGTGCCAGTCCCCCCGGACCGACCTATGGCTACACCTTC. Protein: CASPPGPTYGYTF.

The chain links TRBV14 to TRBJ2-3; TRBD2 aligns across 11 bases. The CDR3 runs 14 residues. Trimming took 8 bases from V and 0 from J; bases not matched to a gene: 1. Germline lookup yields CDR1 SGHDN and CDR2 FVKESK. CDR3 residues: CASRTSGSTDTQYF. In DNA, the CDR3 is TGTGCCAGCCGGACTAGCGGGAGCACAGATACGCAGTATTTT.

In DNA form, the CDR3 reads TGTGCCAGCAGCGTTGCTGGACAGTCTAACTCTGGAAACACCATATATTTT. This codes for CASSVAGQSNSGNTIYF. This chain uses TRBV9 with TRBJ1-3, with D perhaps matching TRBD1 (6 bases). Looked up from germline, CDR1 is SGDLS and CDR2 is YYNGEE. V shed 2 bases and J shed 0 bases, with 15 bases lying between them. The CDR3 is 17 amino acids.

The V call is TRBV30, the J call TRBJ2-1, with D possibly matching TRBD2 (5 bases). Germline CDR1 reads GTSNPN; CDR2 reads SVGIG (reference sequence). The V gene lost 6 bases and the J gene lost 5 bases, with 20 bases spanning the gap. This CDR3 has 15 amino acids. The CDR3 region is CACRTPGEGNNEQFF. CDR3 bases: TGTGCCTGCAGAACTCCCGGGGAAGGAAACAATGAGCAGTTCTTC.

The chain recombines TRBV19 with TRBJ1-1; TRBD1 is a possible D gene (6 bases). Germline values: CDR1 LNHDA, CDR2 SQIVND (reference sequence). Trimming removed 2 bases from V and 1 base from J, with 14 bases in between. There are 16 residues in the CDR3. CDR3 DNA: TGTGCCAGTAGTATAAGGGGGGCCCGAACGAACACTGAAGCTTTCTTT. Its protein product is CASSIRGARTNTEAFF.

The rearrangement links TRBV16 to TRBJ1-1, with D perhaps TRBD1 (5 bases). The V gene lost 3 bases and the J gene lost 4 bases, with 15 bases spanning the gap. Looked up from germline, CDR1 is KGHSY and CDR2 is FQNENV. The CDR3 has 15 residues. CDR3 in DNA: TGTGCCAGCAGCCACCCCGAGGAGGGGCGCACTGAAGCTTTCTTT. Amino acids: CASSHPEEGRTEAFF.

The chain links TRBV20-1 to TRBJ2-1, with 7 bases identical to TRBD1. The CDR3 has 13 amino acids. Germline loops: CDR1 DFQATT, CDR2 SNEGSKA (reference sequence). V shed 3 bases and J 9 bases; nucleotides not matched to a gene: 8. The DNA for the CDR3 is TGCAGTGCTAGGCTACAGGGGTCAACTGAGCAGTTCTTC. Protein sequence: CSARLQGSTEQFF.

The genes are TRBV5-1 and TRBJ1-1, with a possible D match to TRBD1 (6 bases). The CDR3 consists of 15 residues. CDR1 and CDR2 (germline): SGHRS, YFSETQ. V was trimmed by 0 bases and J by 4 bases, leaving 13 bases between them. For the CDR3, the DNA is TGCGCCAGCAGCTTGGGGGCAGGGGTAGGCACTGAAGCTTTCTTT. Protein: CASSLGAGVGTEAFF.

V gene TRBV6-6 combines with J gene TRBJ1-5, with a tentative D call TRBD1 (6 bases). Trimming took off 0 bases at V and 6 bases at J, with 9 bases between the two ends. Germline assignment: CDR1 MNHNY and CDR2 SVGAGI (reference sequence). The CDR3 is 14 amino acids. In DNA, the CDR3 is TGTGCCAGCAGTTACTCGGGGGCGGCTCAGCCCCAGCATTTT. As protein: CASSYSGAAQPQHF.

The chain links TRBV27 to TRBJ1-5; D unclear. Trimming stripped 4 bases from V and 0 bases from J, with 7 bases between. This CDR3 is 14 amino acids long. In germline, CDR1 is MNHEY, CDR2 SMNVEV (reference sequence). As DNA, the CDR3 is TGTGCCAGCAGTTCCGGACTTAGCAATCAGCCCCAGCATTTT. Protein product: CASSSGLSNQPQHF.

The chain combines TRBV27 with TRBJ1-4; D is uncertain. V gave up 3 bases and J gave up 0 bases, with 2 bases separating them. The CDR3 covers 13 residues. Germline-derived CDR1 and CDR2 are MNHEY and SMNVEV (reference sequence). Here the CDR3 reads CASSLSTNEKLFF. In nucleotides, the CDR3 is TGTGCCAGCAGTTTGTCAACTAATGAAAAACTGTTTTTT.

This clonotype was detected only a few times. The V call is TRBV6-2 or TRBV6-3, the J call TRBJ2-3; D call uncertain. Trimming took off 6 bases at V and 2 bases at J, with 12 bases between the two ends. This CDR3 has 14 residues. Germline CDR1 MNHEY, CDR2 SVGEGT. The CDR3 sequence is CASRPHLDTDTQYF. As DNA, the CDR3 is TGTGCCAGCAGGCCACATTTGGACACAGATACGCAGTATTTT.

This clonotype was recorded once. The J gene is TRBJ1-1, the V gene TRBV6-6; TRBD1 matches at 8 bases. Germline CDR1 MNHNY, CDR2 SVGAGI (reference sequence). The CDR3 totals 13 residues. V was clipped by 6 bases and J by 3 bases; unmatched bases: 3. The CDR3 loop is CASRRDRYTEAFF. The CDR3 region has the DNA TGTGCCAGCAGGAGGGACAGGTACACTGAAGCTTTCTTT.

The rearrangement uses TRBV4-2 and TRBJ1-2, with 7 bases matching TRBD1. The CDR3 is made up of 14 amino acids. J was trimmed by 8 bases and V by 1 base; bases with no gene match: 7. The germline gives CDR1 LGHNA, CDR2 YNFKEQ. CDR3 in DNA: TGTGCCAGCAGCCAAGTTACAGGGGAACGAGGCTACACCTTC. Protein product: CASSQVTGERGYTF.

The V and J genes are TRBV7-2 and TRBJ2-1; a possible D gene is TRBD2 (5 bases). The length of the CDR3 is 15 residues. Per the germline V gene, CDR1 is SGHTA and CDR2 is FQGNSA. V was pared by 1 base and J by 4 bases, with 11 bases between. The CDR3: CASSLGASGYNEQFF. CDR3 in DNA: TGTGCCAGCAGCTTAGGAGCATCGGGATACAATGAGCAGTTCTTC.

The table lists this clonotype with a few counts. The chain employs TRBV28 and TRBJ2-7; D is uncertain. The CDR3 has 11 amino acids. Trimming took off 5 bases at V and 1 base at J, with 3 bases between the two ends. Germline V lookup: CDR1 MDHEN, CDR2 SYDVKM. This CDR3 is CASSVSYEQYF. DNA of the CDR3: TGTGCCAGCAGTGTATCCTACGAGCAGTACTTC.

The rearrangement uses TRBV7-2 and TRBJ1-1; D unclear. Trimming removed 2 bases at V and 1 base at J, with 8 bases between. Germline CDR1 reads SGHTA; CDR2 reads FQGNSA. The length of the CDR3 is 14 residues. CDR3 nucleotide sequence: TGTGCCAGCAGCTTAATTCCAGGGAACACTGAAGCTTTCTTT. Protein product: CASSLIPGNTEAFF.

The chain couples TRBV28 to TRBJ2-5; TRBD1 matches 9 bases. Unmatched junction bases numbered 10, after V lost 7 bases and J lost 7 bases. From germline, CDR1 is MDHEN and CDR2 SYDVKM. This CDR3 contains 14 residues. CDR3 amino acids: CASTVGGQGGTQYF. Here the CDR3 DNA reads TGTGCCAGCACCGTTGGGGGACAGGGTGGGACCCAGTACTTC. The full variable domain, its missing parts supplied by reference TRBV28 and TRBJ2-5, is DVKVTQSSRYLVKRTGEKVFLECVQDMDHENMFWYRQDPGLGLRLIYFSYDVKMKEKGDIPEGYSVSREKKERFSLILESASTNQTSMYLCASTVGGQGGTQYFGPGTRLLVL.

The chain is built from TRBV28 and TRBJ2-7; D is unclear. The CDR3 totals 13 residues. The germline CDR1 and CDR2 sequences are MDHEN and SYDVKM. V lost 5 bases and J lost 0, with 8 bases in between. The CDR3 bases are TGTGCCAGCAGTCCCGGTTACTCCTACGAGCAGTACTTC. Residues: CASSPGYSYEQYF.

Details on this clonotype: A read error may account for a junction end that differs from germline. V and J are TRBV5-1 and TRBJ1-5; D is unclear. Germline V gene sequence: CDR1 SGHRS, CDR2 YFSETQ. This CDR3 is 15 amino acids long. The CDR3: CASSLSGGANQPQLF. The CDR3 DNA reads as TGCGCCAGCAGCTTGAGTGGCGGCGCCAATCAGCCCCAGCTTTTT.

This sequence joins TRBV30 and TRBJ2-5; no definite D call. CDR1 is GTSNPN, CDR2 SVGIG, per germline (reference sequence). Trimming shortened V by 2 bases and J by 5 bases, and 6 bases separated the two germline ends. The CDR3 spans 11 residues. As DNA, the CDR3 is TGTGCCTGGAGTTCTTGGGAGACCCAGTACTTC. This gives the protein CAWSSWETQYF.

This chain links TRBV27 with TRBJ2-3; TRBD2 matches 8 bases. Germline-derived CDR1 and CDR2 are MNHEY and SMNVEV (reference sequence). V shed 3 bases and J 0 bases; nucleotides not matched to a gene: 2. The CDR3 runs 15 residues. The CDR3 here is CASSFKRGSTDTQYF. The CDR3 nucleotides read TGTGCCAGCAGTTTCAAGCGGGGGAGCACAGATACGCAGTATTTT.

This clonotype was observed a few times. The chain uses TRBV7-2 and TRBJ1-6; TRBD1 matches 7 bases. V trimming: 5 bases; J trimming: 9 bases; junction bases outside the gene matches: 7. The CDR3 runs 14 residues. Germline loops: CDR1 SGHTA, CDR2 FQGNSA. In nucleotides, the CDR3 is TGTGCCAGCAGCGTAAACAGGGGACGTTCACCCCTCCACTTT. The encoded protein is CASSVNRGRSPLHF.

This rearrangement joins TRBV19 to TRBJ1-2; 8 bases match TRBD1. V lost 5 bases and J lost 3; bases outside the gene matches: 11. This CDR3 is 16 amino acids long. Per the germline V gene, CDR1 is LNHDA and CDR2 is SQIVND (reference sequence). CDR3 sequence: CASSSPGQGRDYGYTF. The CDR3 region has the DNA TGTGCCAGTAGTTCCCCTGGACAGGGTAGAGACTATGGCTACACCTTC.